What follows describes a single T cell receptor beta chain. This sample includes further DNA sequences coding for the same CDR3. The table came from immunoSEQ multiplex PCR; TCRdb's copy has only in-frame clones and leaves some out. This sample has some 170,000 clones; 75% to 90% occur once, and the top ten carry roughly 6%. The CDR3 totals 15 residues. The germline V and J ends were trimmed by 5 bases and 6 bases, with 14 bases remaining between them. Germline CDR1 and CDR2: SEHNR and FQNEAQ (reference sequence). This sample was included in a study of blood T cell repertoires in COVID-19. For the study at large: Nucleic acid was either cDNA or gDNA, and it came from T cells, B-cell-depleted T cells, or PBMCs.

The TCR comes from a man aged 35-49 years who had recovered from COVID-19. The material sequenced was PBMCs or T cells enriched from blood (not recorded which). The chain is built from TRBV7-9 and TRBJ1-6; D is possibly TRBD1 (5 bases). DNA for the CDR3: TGTGCCAGCAGCCCCCCGGGACTTCGTAATTCACCCCTCCACTTT. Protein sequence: CASSPPGLRNSPLHF.